A selection of T cell receptor beta chains follows, all from one sample in a study of PD-1 blockade in mismatch repair-deficient tumors. Produced via immunoSEQ multiplex PCR; TCRdb's table is partial and in-frame only. The profile shows roughly 34,000 clones, less than 90% of them singletons. This specimen consisted of PBMCs, obtained 6 weeks after starting pembrolizumab. The origin of the receptors is an adult with mismatch repair-deficient cancer. CDR3s include the opening cysteine and the closing phenylalanine or tryptophan. The order of the fields is clone size, J gene, D gene, V gene, CDR3 protein, CDR3 DNA. A D gene is named only where the DNA matches it firmly. Not every row has a clone size; where given, it reads once, few, many or a size class.

abundance: NA
j_gene: TRBJ2-1
d_gene: TRBD1
v_gene: TRBV6-1
CDR3aa: CASSERTGGSGNEQFF
CDR3nt: TGTGCCAGCAGTGAGAGGACAGGGGGCTCAGGCAATGAGCAGTTCTTC

abundance: NA
j_gene: TRBJ2-7
d_gene: TRBD1
v_gene: TRBV28
CDR3aa: CASSFGQGLREQYF
CDR3nt: TGTGCCAGCAGTTTTGGACAGGGATTACGCGAGCAGTACTTC

abundance: few
j_gene: TRBJ2-5
d_gene: TRBD1
v_gene: TRBV9
CDR3aa: CASSTGDSQETQYF
CDR3nt: TGTGCCAGCAGCACCGGGGACAGCCAAGAGACCCAGTACTTC

abundance: NA
j_gene: TRBJ1-4
d_gene: NA
v_gene: TRBV28
CDR3aa: CASTQGLIGGEKLFF
CDR3nt: TGTGCCAGCACTCAAGGACTCATAGGAGGTGAAAAACTGTTTTTT

abundance: NA
j_gene: TRBJ2-1
d_gene: NA
v_gene: TRBV2
CDR3aa: CASGTREQFF
CDR3nt: TGTGCCAGCGGTACTCGCGAGCAGTTCTTC

abundance: NA
j_gene: TRBJ2-1
d_gene: NA
v_gene: TRBV11-1
CDR3aa: CASSRNGGEQFF
CDR3nt: TGTGCCAGCAGCCGTAATGGGGGGGAGCAGTTCTTC

abundance: few
j_gene: TRBJ2-7
d_gene: TRBD1
v_gene: TRBV18
CDR3aa: CASSPGTGDSYEQYF
CDR3nt: TGTGCCAGCTCACCCGGGACAGGGGACTCCTACGAGCAGTACTTC

abundance: NA
j_gene: TRBJ2-1
d_gene: NA
v_gene: TRBV7-8
CDR3aa: CASSPLQGGGGNEQFF
CDR3nt: TGTGCCAGCAGTCCCCTACAGGGCGGGGGCGGGAATGAGCAGTTCTTC

abundance: NA
j_gene: TRBJ2-3
d_gene: TRBD2
v_gene: TRBV7-9
CDR3aa: CASRTPREGHTQYF
CDR3nt: TGTGCCAGCCGAACGCCGCGGGAGGGCCATACGCAGTATTTT

abundance: NA
j_gene: TRBJ2-3
d_gene: TRBD2
v_gene: TRBV2
CDR3aa: CASSYGTSARTDTQYF
CDR3nt: TGTGCCAGCAGCTATGGGACTAGCGCGCGCACAGATACGCAGTATTTT

abundance: NA
j_gene: TRBJ2-1
d_gene: TRBD2
v_gene: TRBV14
CDR3aa: CASSETGLLAGYNEQFF
CDR3nt: TGTGCCAGCAGCGAAACAGGGCTACTAGCGGGATACAATGAGCAGTTCTTC

abundance: NA
j_gene: TRBJ1-4
d_gene: NA
v_gene: TRBV29-1
CDR3aa: CSVEDPGRNEKLFF
CDR3nt: TGCAGCGTTGAAGATCCGGGTAGGAATGAAAAACTGTTTTTT

abundance: NA
j_gene: TRBJ2-1
d_gene: TRBD2
v_gene: TRBV27
CDR3aa: CASSRGRGLYNEQFF
CDR3nt: TGTGCCAGCAGCCGGGGGAGGGGCCTCTACAATGAGCAGTTCTTC

abundance: NA
j_gene: TRBJ1-6
d_gene: TRBD1
v_gene: TRBV28
CDR3aa: CASSLSQGALSPLHF
CDR3nt: TGTGCCAGCAGCCTCTCGCAGGGGGCGCTTTCACCCCTCCACTTT

abundance: NA
j_gene: TRBJ2-3
d_gene: TRBD2
v_gene: TRBV9
CDR3aa: CASSVSGREDTQYF
CDR3nt: TGTGCCAGCAGCGTTAGCGGGAGAGAGGATACGCAGTATTTT

abundance: few
j_gene: TRBJ1-2
d_gene: NA
v_gene: TRBV19
CDR3aa: CASSIQGNYGYTF
CDR3nt: TGTGCCAGTAGCATTCAGGGGAACTATGGCTACACCTTC

abundance: NA
j_gene: TRBJ1-5
d_gene: NA
v_gene: TRBV10-1
CDR3aa: CASSESGGGITSNQPQHF
CDR3nt: TGCGCCAGCAGTGAGTCAGGGGGGGGGATCACCAGCAATCAGCCCCAGCATTTT

abundance: NA
j_gene: TRBJ1-1
d_gene: NA
v_gene: TRBV5-1
CDR3aa: CASSLSPVTAEAFF
CDR3nt: TGCGCCAGCAGTCTTTCACCGGTTACTGCTGAAGCTTTCTTT

abundance: NA
j_gene: TRBJ2-5
d_gene: TRBD2
v_gene: TRBV19
CDR3aa: CASSSHTSGRSSETQYF
CDR3nt: TGTGCCAGTTCCAGCCACACTAGCGGGAGATCTAGTGAGACCCAGTACTTC

abundance: NA
j_gene: TRBJ2-1
d_gene: NA
v_gene: TRBV19
CDR3aa: CASSNFGRGAYNEQFF
CDR3nt: TGTGCCAGTAGTAACTTTGGCAGGGGGGCCTACAATGAGCAGTTCTTC

abundance: NA
j_gene: TRBJ1-2
d_gene: NA
v_gene: TRBV7-8
CDR3aa: CASSLTGPSNYGYTF
CDR3nt: TGTGCCAGCAGCTTGACAGGACCTTCTAACTATGGCTACACCTTC

abundance: NA
j_gene: TRBJ1-2
d_gene: NA
v_gene: TRBV7-2
CDR3aa: CASSLYRAANYGYTF
CDR3nt: TGTGCCAGCAGCTTATACAGGGCAGCTAACTATGGCTACACCTTC

abundance: NA
j_gene: TRBJ2-2
d_gene: TRBD1
v_gene: TRBV6-6
CDR3aa: CASSHRGLGTGELFF
CDR3nt: TGTGCCAGCAGCCACAGGGGGCTAGGCACCGGGGAGCTGTTTTTT

abundance: NA
j_gene: TRBJ2-2
d_gene: NA
v_gene: TRBV28
CDR3aa: CASSPRGRERRGELFF
CDR3nt: TGTGCCAGCTCTCCCAGGGGCAGGGAGAGGCGCGGGGAGCTGTTTTTT

abundance: NA
j_gene: TRBJ2-7
d_gene: NA
v_gene: TRBV11-3
CDR3aa: CASSLEGYSEQYF
CDR3nt: TGTGCCAGCAGCTTAGAGGGCTACTCCGAGCAGTACTTC

abundance: NA
j_gene: TRBJ1-5
d_gene: TRBD1
v_gene: TRBV28
CDR3aa: CASSFPDRSQKPQHF
CDR3nt: TGTGCCAGCAGTTTCCCGGACAGGAGTCAGAAGCCCCAGCATTTT

abundance: NA
j_gene: TRBJ2-2
d_gene: TRBD2
v_gene: TRBV28
CDR3aa: CASRTSPNTGELFF
CDR3nt: TGTGCCAGTAGGACTAGCCCAAACACCGGGGAGCTGTTTTTT

abundance: NA
j_gene: TRBJ1-2
d_gene: NA
v_gene: TRBV13
CDR3aa: CASSLEGGGIGGYTF
CDR3nt: TGTGCCAGCAGCTTAGAGGGAGGGGGTATCGGAGGCTACACCTTC

abundance: NA
j_gene: TRBJ2-7
d_gene: NA
v_gene: TRBV2
CDR3aa: CASSRNRESYEQYF
CDR3nt: TGTGCCAGCAGCCGCAACAGGGAATCCTACGAGCAGTACTTC

abundance: NA
j_gene: TRBJ1-1
d_gene: NA
v_gene: TRBV6-5
CDR3aa: CASRRGEGGYTEAFF
CDR3nt: TGTGCCAGCAGGCGAGGGGAGGGCGGGTACACTGAAGCTTTCTTT

abundance: NA
j_gene: TRBJ2-1
d_gene: NA
v_gene: TRBV27
CDR3aa: CASSLYWQGGGEQFF
CDR3nt: TGTGCCAGCAGTTTATATTGGCAGGGAGGGGGTGAGCAGTTCTTC

abundance: few
j_gene: TRBJ2-7
d_gene: TRBD2
v_gene: TRBV28
CDR3aa: CASSPPSGRDIYEQYF
CDR3nt: TGTGCCAGCAGTCCCCCCAGCGGGAGGGATATCTACGAGCAGTACTTC

abundance: NA
j_gene: TRBJ2-3
d_gene: TRBD2
v_gene: TRBV29-1
CDR3aa: CSVDRTRDTQYF
CDR3nt: TGCAGCGTTGACCGGACTAGAGATACGCAGTATTTT

abundance: NA
j_gene: TRBJ1-5
d_gene: NA
v_gene: TRBV5-8
CDR3aa: CASSRPGFEEPQHF
CDR3nt: TGTGCCAGCAGCAGGCCGGGGTTTGAGGAGCCCCAGCATTTT

abundance: NA
j_gene: TRBJ2-1
d_gene: TRBD2
v_gene: TRBV19
CDR3aa: CASRDLAGVGNEQFF
CDR3nt: TGTGCCAGTAGGGACCTAGCGGGAGTAGGGAATGAGCAGTTCTTC

abundance: NA
j_gene: TRBJ2-1
d_gene: TRBD1
v_gene: TRBV28
CDR3aa: CASIVNRGNEQFF
CDR3nt: TGTGCCAGCATCGTCAACAGGGGGAATGAGCAGTTCTTC

abundance: NA
j_gene: TRBJ2-7
d_gene: NA
v_gene: TRBV7-8
CDR3aa: CASSLVMGSYEQYF
CDR3nt: TGTGCCAGCAGCTTAGTCATGGGGAGCTACGAGCAGTACTTC

abundance: once
j_gene: TRBJ1-3
d_gene: NA
v_gene: TRBV5-1
CDR3aa: CASSLGLGGAGNTIYF
CDR3nt: TGCGCCAGCAGCTTGGGCCTTGGAGGGGCGGGAAACACCATATATTTT

abundance: NA
j_gene: TRBJ2-1
d_gene: TRBD1
v_gene: TRBV4-1
CDR3aa: CASSQDITGGRNEQFF
CDR3nt: TGCGCCAGCAGCCAAGATATAACAGGGGGGCGCAATGAGCAGTTCTTC

abundance: few
j_gene: TRBJ2-7
d_gene: TRBD1
v_gene: TRBV5-1
CDR3aa: CASSLAMGQVYEQYF
CDR3nt: TGCGCCAGCAGCTTGGCCATGGGACAGGTCTACGAGCAGTACTTC

abundance: NA
j_gene: TRBJ1-2
d_gene: TRBD1
v_gene: TRBV6-6
CDR3aa: CASCGGQGMVGGYTF
CDR3nt: TGTGCCAGCTGTGGAGGACAGGGAATGGTAGGAGGCTACACCTTC

abundance: NA
j_gene: TRBJ2-5
d_gene: TRBD1
v_gene: TRBV29-1
CDR3aa: CSTQGDQETQYF
CDR3nt: TGCAGCACTCAGGGGGACCAAGAGACCCAGTACTTC

abundance: NA
j_gene: TRBJ1-1
d_gene: NA
v_gene: TRBV27
CDR3aa: CASNTWTGDTEAFF
CDR3nt: TGTGCCAGCAACACTTGGACCGGGGACACTGAAGCTTTCTTT

abundance: NA
j_gene: TRBJ2-5
d_gene: TRBD1
v_gene: TRBV28
CDR3aa: CASSLGTGSLGQETQYF
CDR3nt: TGTGCCAGCAGTTTGGGGACAGGGAGTCTGGGGCAAGAGACCCAGTACTTC

abundance: NA
j_gene: TRBJ1-3
d_gene: NA
v_gene: TRBV18
CDR3aa: CASSPQGGNTIYF
CDR3nt: TGTGCCAGCTCACCCCAGGGTGGAAACACCATATATTTT

abundance: NA
j_gene: TRBJ1-2
d_gene: TRBD1
v_gene: TRBV28
CDR3aa: CASSSPEGAKGYTF
CDR3nt: TGTGCCAGCAGCAGCCCGGAGGGGGCTAAAGGCTACACCTTC

abundance: NA
j_gene: TRBJ1-3
d_gene: NA
v_gene: TRBV15
CDR3aa: CATSRTVTPRSGNTIYF
CDR3nt: TGTGCCACCAGCAGAACAGTCACACCCCGCTCTGGAAACACCATATATTTT

abundance: once
j_gene: TRBJ1-5
d_gene: TRBD1
v_gene: TRBV28
CDR3aa: CASSSSDRGHQPQHF
CDR3nt: TGTGCCAGCAGTTCGTCGGACAGGGGTCATCAGCCCCAGCATTTT

abundance: NA
j_gene: TRBJ2-1
d_gene: NA
v_gene: TRBV28
CDR3aa: CASSPRSGSYNEQFF
CDR3nt: TGTGCCAGCAGTCCTCGTAGCGGCTCCTACAATGAGCAGTTCTTC

abundance: NA
j_gene: TRBJ1-2
d_gene: NA
v_gene: TRBV7-2
CDR3aa: CASSLNVRPNYGYTF
CDR3nt: TGTGCCAGCAGCTTAAATGTGAGGCCCAACTATGGCTACACCTTC

abundance: NA
j_gene: TRBJ2-7
d_gene: TRBD1
v_gene: TRBV5-1
CDR3aa: CASSYRDSTSEQYF
CDR3nt: TGCGCCAGCAGCTACCGGGACAGCACGTCCGAGCAGTACTTC

abundance: NA
j_gene: TRBJ1-2
d_gene: NA
v_gene: TRBV7-2
CDR3aa: CASKTVLANYGYTF
CDR3nt: TGTGCCAGCAAAACGGTATTAGCTAACTATGGCTACACCTTC